One sample yielded the 21 T cell receptor beta chains listed below, sequenced in a study of type 1 regulatory T cells. TCRdb used MiXCR to reprocess the reads, holding one entry per CDR3 protein. The sample records fewer than 20,000 distinct CDR3 sequences, about 9.4% being singletons. The sample comprised CD4+ T cells, either the whole sample or a sorted fraction (not recorded which). These TCRs come from a human donor in good health.

This clonotype was recorded many times. The gene calls are TRBV24-1 and TRBJ2-5, with D perhaps matching TRBD2 (7 bases). CDR1 and CDR2 from the germline V gene are KGHDR and SFDVKD. Trimming took off 2 bases at V and 5 bases at J, with 14 bases between the two ends. There are 15 residues in the CDR3. CDR3 sequence: CATSDSAGAGETQYF. The DNA of the CDR3 is TGTGCCACCAGTGATTCCGCGGGGGCCGGTGAGACCCAGTACTTC.

The chain carries TRBV2 and TRBJ1-1, with a tentative D call TRBD1 (5 bases). With 3 bases removed from V and 3 bases from J, the gap between germline ends came to 11 bases. Germline assignment: CDR1 SNHLY and CDR2 FYNNEI. This CDR3 region has 14 residues. CDR3 in amino acids: CASSEAGTDTEAFF. DNA for the CDR3: TGTGCCAGCAGTGAGGCGGGGACGGACACTGAAGCTTTCTTT.

V usage is TRBV7-9 and J usage is TRBJ2-7, with 7 bases that match TRBD1. CDR1 SEHNR and CDR2 FQNEAQ come from the germline V gene (reference sequence). This CDR3 has 17 amino acids. V trimming: 3 bases; J trimming: 2 bases; junction bases outside the gene matches: 13. The CDR3 bases are TGTGCCAGCAGCTTGACGGTGGACAGGAGAAAGACCTACGAGCAGTACTTC. The encoded protein is CASSLTVDRRKTYEQYF.

This clonotype was seen a few times. The chain combines TRBV2 with TRBJ2-1; possibly TRBD2 for D (5 bases). Germline V gene sequence: CDR1 SNHLY, CDR2 FYNNEI. V lost 9 bases and J 3 bases, leaving 15 bases between the germline ends. CDR3 length equals 14 residues. Here the CDR3 reads CASQREAGYNEQFF. CDR3 in DNA: TGTGCCAGTCAGAGGGAAGCCGGCTACAATGAGCAGTTCTTC.

About this clonotype itself: With a much larger clone just one base away, this may be a read error. This chain joins TRBV6-2 or TRBV6-3 and TRBJ2-3; the D is unclear. The germline V and J ends were trimmed by 4 bases and 4 bases, with 18 bases remaining between them. Germline values: CDR1 MNHEY, CDR2 SVGEGT. This CDR3 spans 16 amino acids. The CDR3 coding sequence is TGTGCCAGCAGTTCCTCCCGCCGGACGGGCGCAGATACGCAGTATTTT. Its translation: CASSSSRRTGADTQYF.

This clonotype was counted ten times or more. This chain's CDR3 is CSASYLESYEQYF. The DNA of the CDR3 is TGCAGTGCTAGTTATTTAGAATCCTACGAGCAGTACTTC. This chain uses TRBV20-1 with TRBJ2-7; no clear D. CDR1 is DFQATT and CDR2 is SNEGSKA in the germline V gene (reference sequence). Trimming left V 3 bases short and J 1 base short, with 10 bases between. This CDR3 is built from 13 residues.

The chain couples TRBV12-3 or TRBV12-4 to TRBJ2-5; D might be TRBD1 or TRBD2, each matching 5 bases. V was shortened by 0 bases and J by 5 bases, with 7 bases between the two germline ends. The CDR3 runs to 13 residues. The DNA of the CDR3 is TGTGCCAGCAGTTTAGCAGGGACGGAGACCCAGTACTTC. It codes for CASSLAGTETQYF.

This clonotype was counted ten times or more. This sequence joins TRBV29-1 and TRBJ2-5; no definite D call. CDR3 length: 12 amino acids. Germline V gene data show CDR1 as SQVTM and CDR2 as ANQGSEA. Trimming took off 6 bases at V and 5 bases at J, with 13 bases between the two ends. The CDR3 reads CSVWTSKETQYF. CDR3 coding DNA: TGCAGCGTCTGGACCTCAAAGGAGACCCAGTACTTC.

In this sample, this clonotype turned up a few times. The CDR3 region has the DNA TGTGCCAGTGGAAAGTCAGAGACAGGGGCTTTTGCCGGGGAGCTGTTTTTT. It encodes CASGKSETGAFAGELFF. The genes are TRBV19 and TRBJ2-2; 8 nucleotides match TRBD1. This CDR3 has 17 amino acids. V lost 8 bases, J lost 6 bases, and 17 bases stayed unmatched. Looked up from germline, CDR1 is LNHDA and CDR2 is SQIVND (reference sequence).

This clonotype is judged medium-sized (0.01 to 0.1%). Here the CDR3 reads CASSYRREMNTEAFF. CDR3 in DNA: TGTGCCAGCAGTTACAGACGGGAGATGAACACTGAAGCTTTCTTT. This chain uses TRBV12-3 or TRBV12-4 with TRBJ1-1, with D unresolved. The CDR3 has 15 amino acids. V shed 4 bases and J shed 0 bases, with 12 bases lying between them.

This clonotype is labeled as medium-sized. This rearrangement joins TRBV11-3 to TRBJ2-1; unclear D gene. The CDR3 extends over 14 amino acids. V lost 0 bases and J 8 bases, leaving 11 bases between the germline ends. CDR1 is SGHNT and CDR2 is YENEEA in the germline V gene. The CDR3 coding sequence is TGTGCCAGCAGCTTAGATAAAAGCTATCATGAGCAGTTCTTC. This codes for CASSLDKSYHEQFF.

This clonotype occurred many times. The rearrangement uses TRBV28 and TRBJ2-7, with a tentative D call TRBD2 (6 bases). The V and J ends lost 10 bases and 3 bases respectively, with 10 bases between them. In germline, CDR1 is MDHEN, CDR2 SYDVKM. The CDR3 is made up of 11 amino acids. The CDR3 here is CATDSGYEQYF. The DNA of the CDR3 is TGTGCCACCGATAGCGGCTACGAGCAGTACTTC.

Many counts were recorded for this clonotype. The chain combines TRBV6-2 or TRBV6-3 with TRBJ2-7; TRBD2 matches at 13 bases. Germline CDR1 MNHEY, CDR2 SVGEGT. V lost 8 bases, J lost 3 bases, and 7 bases stayed unmatched. This CDR3 comprises 15 residues. The chain's CDR3 is CASRSGLAGYYEQYF. Written as DNA, the CDR3 is TGTGCCAGCCGCTCGGGACTAGCGGGATACTACGAGCAGTACTTC.

This clonotype has at least ten counts. This chain uses TRBV5-5 with TRBJ1-1; D ambiguous. This CDR3 is built from 14 residues. Germline V gene sequence: CDR1 SGHKS, CDR2 YYEKEE (reference sequence). Trimming shortened V by 4 bases and J by 1 base, and 11 bases separated the two germline ends. The CDR3 nucleotides read TGTGCCAGCAGCCTCAGACATCCGAACACTGAAGCTTTCTTT. This encodes CASSLRHPNTEAFF.

This rearrangement joins TRBV7-2 to TRBJ2-7, with a possible D match to TRBD2 (6 bases). In germline, CDR1 is SGHTA, CDR2 FQGNSA. The CDR3 is 12 residues long. V gave up 5 bases and J gave up 3 bases, with 8 bases separating them. The DNA of the CDR3 is TGTGCCAGCAGCCGGGGGAGCTACGAGCAGTACTTC. Translated, it gives CASSRGSYEQYF.

This clonotype is classed as medium-sized. The genes are TRBV9 and TRBJ2-7; 8 nucleotides align to TRBD1. The ends lost 7 bases at V and 3 bases at J; junction bases unmatched: 6. Per germline, CDR1 SGDLS and CDR2 YYNGEE. The CDR3 runs to 13 residues. The CDR3 DNA reads as TGTGCCAGCTCGAGAGGACAGGGCTACGAGCAGTACTTC. As protein: CASSRGQGYEQYF.

This clonotype occurred many times. The V and J genes are TRBV6-5 and TRBJ2-4; a possible D gene is TRBD1 (5 bases). The CDR3 is 16 residues long. Trimming cost V 0 bases and J 5 bases, with 14 bases left between them. CDR1 and CDR2 (germline): MNHEY, SVGAGI. The CDR3 nucleotides are TGTGCCAGCAGTTACTCGACAGATAAAGGCCAAAACATTCAGTACTTC. Amino acids: CASSYSTDKGQNIQYF.

This clonotype was seen ten or more times. The V and J genes are TRBV15 and TRBJ1-4, with D unresolved. CDR1 is LNHNV and CDR2 is YYDKDF in the germline V gene (reference sequence). This CDR3 contains 14 residues. Trimming left V 8 bases short and J 7 bases short, with 17 bases between. CDR3 amino acids: CATGPTRSAEKLFF. The CDR3 DNA sequence: TGTGCCACCGGTCCGACTCGGAGTGCTGAAAAACTGTTTTTT.

In its sample, this clonotype ranks as medium-sized. V is TRBV19 and J is TRBJ1-5, with D unresolved. The CDR3 runs 13 residues. The ends were cut back, 5 bases at V and 4 bases at J, with 9 bases in the middle. Per germline, CDR1 LNHDA and CDR2 SQIVND (reference sequence). In nucleotides, the CDR3 is TGTGCCAGTAGTCAAGGACTTAATCAGCCCCAGCATTTT. Its translation: CASSQGLNQPQHF.

This chain connects TRBV29-1 to TRBJ2-2; 10 bases align to TRBD1. V was pared by 3 bases and J by 4 bases, with 8 bases of the junction left unmatched. This CDR3 comprises 16 residues. Germline CDR1 and CDR2: SQVTM and ANQGSEA. The CDR3 protein is CSVDTPGTGVTGELFF. The CDR3 DNA reads TGCAGCGTTGACACCCCCGGGACAGGGGTCACCGGGGAGCTGTTTTTT.

The table lists this clonotype with many counts. This chain joins TRBV20-1 and TRBJ1-6, with a weak D call TRBD1 (5 bases). Per germline, CDR1 DFQATT and CDR2 SNEGSKA (reference sequence). The length of the CDR3 is 13 residues. Trimming took 5 bases from V and 12 from J, leaving 17 bases between them. The CDR3 spells CSAGREGTRPLHF. The CDR3 nucleotides read TGCAGTGCTGGAAGAGAGGGGACGAGACCCCTCCACTTT.